This T cell receptor (beta chain) derives from a study of blood T cells in healthy people across ages. The use of a sample-barcoded 5' primer and a J-beta primer mix characterized a second PCR of roughly 6 to 11 cycles. TCRdb independently ran MiXCR on the 5' RACE reads; one entry per CDR3 protein. The sample has approximately 1,700,000 distinct CDR3 sequences; about 39% are singletons. Germline-derived CDR1 and CDR2 are DFQATT and SNEGSKA (reference sequence). The CDR3 is made up of 15 amino acids. The rearrangement links TRBV20-1 to TRBJ2-1; TRBD2 matches at 12 bases. The J call may be mistaken, given a closer DNA end match to TRBJ2-7. Sequencing input: blood. This clonotype was sampled from a human donor in good health. The CDR3 sequence: CSARASGGAYNEQYF. DNA of the CDR3: TGCAGTGCTAGGGCTAGCGGGGGGGCCTACAATGAGCAGTACTTC.